Detailed here is one T cell receptor beta chain. Original methodology: Reference gene primers were amplified, and this amplification served to estimate nucleated cell counts. Sequencing used immunoSEQ multiplex PCR; TCRdb keeps in-frame clones, though not all of them. V, J and clone size are taken as reported in that table, and D and trimming were inferred from the DNA itself. The sample records 120,000 to 150,000 clones, 65% to 85% being singletons. Germline V gene lookup returns CDR1 MNHEY and CDR2 SVGAGI. The trim removed 7 bases at V and 9 bases at J, leaving 12 bases unmatched. CDR3 size: 14 residues. This entry is derived from a study of blood T cell repertoires in COVID-19. Overall study: COVID-19 samples, acute and convalescent, were from the United States, Italy and Spain. Nucleic acid was either cDNA or gDNA, and it came from T cells, B-cell-depleted T cells, or PBMCs.

Sequencing was done on a sample of peripheral blood. The receptor comes from a man in his 60s with active or convalescent COVID-19. The rearrangement uses TRBV6-5 and TRBJ2-1; TRBD1 matches at 7 bases. CDR3 amino acids: CASTRGPQILEQFF. CDR3 in DNA: TGTGCCAGCACAAGGGGGCCGCAGATCCTTGAGCAGTTCTTC.